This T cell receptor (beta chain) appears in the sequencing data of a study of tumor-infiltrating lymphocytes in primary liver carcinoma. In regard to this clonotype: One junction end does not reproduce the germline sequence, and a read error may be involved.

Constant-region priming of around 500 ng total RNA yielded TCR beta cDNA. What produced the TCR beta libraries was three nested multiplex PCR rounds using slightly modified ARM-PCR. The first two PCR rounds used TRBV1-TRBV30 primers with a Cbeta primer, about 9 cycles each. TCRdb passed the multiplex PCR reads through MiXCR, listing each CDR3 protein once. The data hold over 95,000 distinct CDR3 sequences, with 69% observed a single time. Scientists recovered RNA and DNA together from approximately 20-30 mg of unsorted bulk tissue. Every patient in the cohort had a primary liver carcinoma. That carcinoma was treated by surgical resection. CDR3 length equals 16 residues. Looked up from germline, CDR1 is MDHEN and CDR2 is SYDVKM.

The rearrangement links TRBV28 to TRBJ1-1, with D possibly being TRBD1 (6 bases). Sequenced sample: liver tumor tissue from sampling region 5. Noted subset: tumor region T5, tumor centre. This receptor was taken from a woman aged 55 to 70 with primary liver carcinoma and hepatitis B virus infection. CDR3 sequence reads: CARSLNRVRTNTEAFF. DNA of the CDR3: TGTGCCAGAAGTTTAAACAGGGTGAGGACGAACACTGAAGCTTTCTTT. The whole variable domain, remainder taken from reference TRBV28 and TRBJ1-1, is DVKVTQSSRYLVKRTGEKVFLECVQDMDHENMFWYRQDPGLGLRLIYFSYDVKMKEKGDIPEGYSVSREKKERFSLILESASTNQTSMYLCARSLNRVRTNTEAFFGQGTRLTVV.